The 32 T cell receptor beta chains listed next were all sequenced from one sample in a study of blood T cell repertoires in COVID-19. Sequencing used immunoSEQ multiplex PCR; TCRdb keeps in-frame clones, though not all of them. The data show 350,000 to 450,000 clones, about four fifths seen once. Sequencing input: PBMCs or T cells enriched from blood (not recorded which). These receptors were collected from a woman aged 45 to 65 who had recovered from COVID-19.

The chain links TRBV6-2 or TRBV6-3 to TRBJ2-1; 7 bases fit TRBD2. Germline trimming cut 2 bases from V and 9 bases from J; bases unmatched to any gene: 4. The CDR3 length is 13 residues. The germline CDR1 and CDR2 sequences are MNHEY and SVGEGT. The CDR3 DNA reads as TGTGCCAGCAGTTACGAACTAGCGAGTGAGCAGTTCTTC. Protein: CASSYELASEQFF.

V is TRBV25-1 and J is TRBJ1-3; D is ambiguous. Germline V lookup: CDR1 MGHDK, CDR2 SYGVNS. The length of the CDR3 is 15 residues. Trimming shortened V by 11 bases and J by 0 bases, and 17 bases separated the two germline ends. CDR3 sequence reads: CAAAPLGSSGNTIYF. The CDR3 coding sequence is TGTGCCGCAGCTCCACTTGGGAGCTCTGGAAACACCATATATTTT.

The chain carries TRBV7-8 and TRBJ2-7, with 9 nucleotides matching TRBD2. CDR1 is SGHVS, CDR2 FQNEAQ, per germline. J gave up 5 bases and V 5 bases, and 13 bases lay outside the gene matches. This CDR3 comprises 16 residues. The CDR3 bases are TGTGCCAGCAGCCCACGCCCAATGGTAGCGGGAGACGAGCAGTACTTC. Protein product: CASSPRPMVAGDEQYF.

This clone showed up just once. This sequence joins TRBV12-3 or TRBV12-4 and TRBJ1-2; the D is unclear. CDR3 length: 11 amino acids. Deletions cut 10 bases from V and 7 bases from J, with 13 bases between. The chain's CDR3 is CATYRVGGYTF. The CDR3 nucleotides read TGTGCCACCTACCGGGTGGGTGGCTACACCTTC.

The gene calls are TRBV4-1 and TRBJ2-1; 10 bases agree with TRBD2. V was pared by 1 base and J by 5 bases, with 8 bases of the junction left unmatched. This CDR3 has 17 residues. The germline V gene has CDR1 MGHRA and CDR2 YSYEKL. The CDR3 region has the DNA TGCGCCAGCAGCCAAGCCTCCGGGACTAGCGACCACAATGAGCAGTTCTTC. Protein: CASSQASGTSDHNEQFF.

The rearrangement links TRBV11-3 to TRBJ2-2, with D unclear. This CDR3 is 14 amino acids long. V was clipped by 1 base and J by 3 bases, with 6 bases between them. The germline V gene has CDR1 SGHNT and CDR2 YENEEA. CDR3 sequence: CASSLVGYTGELFF. The CDR3 nucleotides read TGTGCCAGCAGCTTAGTCGGTTACACCGGGGAGCTGTTTTTT.

V gene TRBV6-5 combines with J gene TRBJ2-7; TRBD1 agrees at 9 bases. Germline CDR1 reads MNHEY; CDR2 reads SVGAGI. The ends lost 6 bases at V and 7 bases at J; junction bases unmatched: 13. This CDR3 has 15 amino acids. The DNA for the CDR3 is TGTGCCAGCAGCGGAGCCGGGACAGGGAATTGGGAGCAGTACTTC. Translating it yields CASSGAGTGNWEQYF.

The V and J genes are TRBV7-8 and TRBJ1-3; 7 bases line up with TRBD1. V was clipped by 5 bases and J by 2 bases; unmatched bases: 18. The CDR3 runs 19 residues. CDR1 is SGHVS and CDR2 is FQNEAQ in the germline V gene. The chain's CDR3 is CASSPSLTGLTDAGNTIYF. As DNA, the CDR3 is TGTGCCAGCAGCCCTAGCCTGACAGGGCTAACTGATGCTGGAAACACCATATATTTT.

This clone has just a few counts. This sequence joins TRBV5-1 and TRBJ2-7; a possible D gene is TRBD1 (5 bases). V was pared by 5 bases and J by 2 bases, with 17 bases between. The CDR3 has 15 residues. CDR1 and CDR2 (germline): SGHRS, YFSETQ. The CDR3 reads CASSSPTTGTYEQYF. For the CDR3, the DNA is TGCGCCAGCAGTTCTCCAACCACAGGTACCTACGAGCAGTACTTC.

The rearrangement uses TRBV5-6 and TRBJ2-7; D gene ambiguous. The CDR3 covers 15 residues. The V and J ends lost 2 bases and 5 bases respectively, with 17 bases between them. From germline, CDR1 is SGHDT and CDR2 YYEEEE. This CDR3 reads CASSFGSWRTHEQYF. As DNA, the CDR3 is TGTGCCAGCAGCTTCGGATCGTGGAGAACCCACGAGCAGTACTTC.

V gene TRBV2 combines with J gene TRBJ2-5, with TRBD2 identical over 13 bases. CDR3 length: 17 amino acids. The V gene's germline CDR1 is SNHLY and CDR2 FYNNEI. V trimming: 5 bases; J trimming: 2 bases; junction bases outside the gene matches: 8. The CDR3 loop is CASSFTSGGADQETQYF. Written as DNA, the CDR3 is TGTGCCAGCAGTTTTACTAGCGGGGGGGCCGATCAAGAGACCCAGTACTTC.

The chain uses TRBV5-1 and TRBJ2-1; TRBD2 agrees at 10 bases. V lost 5 bases and J lost 5; bases outside the gene matches: 4. Germline-derived CDR1 and CDR2 are SGHRS and YFSETQ. This CDR3 is 14 amino acids long. CDR3 nucleotides: TGCGCCAGCAGAGGACTAGCGGAGAACAATGAGCAGTTCTTC. The encoded protein is CASRGLAENNEQFF.

The chain has TRBV5-1 and TRBJ1-1; D unclear. Germline assignment: CDR1 SGHRS and CDR2 YFSETQ. The CDR3 runs to 15 residues. The V and J ends lost 4 bases and 6 bases respectively, with 19 bases between them. The CDR3 loop reads CASSPQDLVGSEAFF. In DNA form, the CDR3 reads TGCGCCAGCAGCCCGCAAGACTTAGTGGGTTCTGAAGCTTTCTTT. Full variable domain (remainder filled in from reference TRBV5-1 and TRBJ1-1): KAGVTQTPRYLIKTRGQQVTLSCSPISGHRSVSWYQQTPGQGLQFLFEYFSETQRNKGNFPGRFSGRQFSNSRSEMNVSTLELGDSALYLCASSPQDLVGSEAFFGQGTRLTVV.

This chain joins TRBV23-1 and TRBJ1-3, with a tentative D call TRBD1 (6 bases). TRBV23-1 is an open reading frame, and its role is uncertain. CDR3 length: 16 residues. Deletions cut 1 base from V and 2 bases from J, with 12 bases between. The CDR3 DNA reads as TGCGCCAGCAGTCAATTCAGTTCAGGGGCTGGAAACACCATATATTTT. It codes for CASSQFSSGAGNTIYF.

The CDR3 protein is CASSQDPGDQPQHF. The CDR3 DNA reads as TGCGCCAGCAGCCAAGATCCGGGGGACCAGCCCCAGCATTTT. This chain links TRBV4-1 with TRBJ1-5; perhaps TRBD1 as D (5 bases). The CDR3 runs 14 residues. The V and J ends lost 0 bases and 7 bases respectively, with 10 bases between them. CDR1 MGHRA and CDR2 YSYEKL come from the germline V gene.

The CDR3 here is CASSQGGTIGLADTQYF. CDR3 nucleotides: TGTGCCAGCAGCCAAGGGGGGACTATAGGATTGGCAGATACGCAGTATTTT. V is TRBV3-1 (or the pseudogene TRBV3-2) and J is TRBJ2-3; TRBD2 agrees at 7 bases. Per germline, CDR1 LGHDT and CDR2 YNNKEL (reference sequence). V was clipped by 1 base and J by 4 bases; unmatched bases: 11. The CDR3 length is 17 residues.

The chain uses TRBV19 and TRBJ2-1, with 7 bases matching TRBD2. V was clipped by 1 base and J by 4 bases; unmatched bases: 4. This CDR3 contains 15 residues. Germline CDR1 and CDR2: LNHDA and SQIVND (reference sequence). This CDR3 is CASSIASGLYNEQFF. The CDR3 DNA reads as TGTGCCAGTAGTATAGCTAGCGGTCTGTACAATGAGCAGTTCTTC.

V usage is TRBV5-1 and J usage is TRBJ1-1, with 8 bases aligning to TRBD1. Germline values: CDR1 SGHRS, CDR2 YFSETQ. The CDR3 is 15 residues long. The junction had 5 bases not matched to a gene; V was cut back by 4 bases and J by 0 bases. The CDR3 spells CASSPDREMNTEAFF. In nucleotides, the CDR3 is TGCGCCAGCAGCCCGGACAGGGAAATGAACACTGAAGCTTTCTTT. The full variable domain, its missing parts supplied by reference TRBV5-1 and TRBJ1-1, is KAGVTQTPRYLIKTRGQQVTLSCSPISGHRSVSWYQQTPGQGLQFLFEYFSETQRNKGNFPGRFSGRQFSNSRSEMNVSTLELGDSALYLCASSPDREMNTEAFFGQGTRLTVV.

The chain has TRBV2 and TRBJ2-6; 9 bases are shared with TRBD1. Per germline, CDR1 SNHLY and CDR2 FYNNEI. The J segment lost 0 bases and the V segment lost 3 bases, leaving 9 bases of the junction unmatched. This CDR3 contains 19 residues. This CDR3 is CASSDRRDRAVSGANVLTF. The CDR3 DNA sequence: TGTGCCAGCAGTGACCGCCGGGACAGGGCTGTCTCTGGGGCCAACGTCCTGACTTTC.

This rearrangement joins TRBV19 to TRBJ1-5, with D possibly TRBD1 on 6 matching bases. In germline, CDR1 is LNHDA, CDR2 SQIVND (reference sequence). This CDR3 is built from 16 residues. The CDR3 here is CALQTPDSCLNQPQHF. CDR3 coding DNA: TGTGCTCTGCAGACCCCGGACAGTTGCCTGAATCAGCCCCAGCATTTT.

The genes are TRBV5-8 and TRBJ1-1, with no clear D. Trimming removed 0 bases at V and 5 bases at J, with 14 bases between. This CDR3 is built from 15 residues. Germline V gene data show CDR1 as SGHTS and CDR2 as YDEGEE. The CDR3 here is CASSLEALRVTEAFF. CDR3 bases: TGTGCCAGCAGCTTGGAGGCCCTTCGGGTAACTGAAGCTTTCTTT.

The J gene is TRBJ1-6, the V gene TRBV6-2 or TRBV6-3; 7 bases agree with TRBD1. CDR3 length: 17 residues. Germline CDR1 and CDR2: MNHEY and SVGEGT. The V and J ends lost 6 bases and 8 bases, in that order; junction bases with no gene match: 16. The CDR3 coding sequence is TGTGCCAGCAGCCGAACTACAGGGGTTGGTTTGTATTCACCCCTCCACTTT. It is translated as CASSRTTGVGLYSPLHF.

The chain uses TRBV2 and TRBJ1-1; 10 nucleotides align to TRBD1. CDR1 and CDR2 (germline): SNHLY, FYNNEI. There are 15 residues in the CDR3. Trimming took 6 bases from V and 0 from J; bases not matched to a gene: 4. The CDR3 protein is CASSGQGDMNTEAFF. Written as DNA, the CDR3 is TGTGCCAGCAGCGGACAGGGGGACATGAACACTGAAGCTTTCTTT.

The chain joins TRBV9 to TRBJ1-3; no clear D. Trimming shortened V by 5 bases and J by 0 bases, and 6 bases separated the two germline ends. The CDR3 is 13 residues long. Germline assignment: CDR1 SGDLS and CDR2 YYNGEE. The DNA for the CDR3 is TGTGCCAGCAGTGAGAGCTCTGGAAACACCATATATTTT. Translation gives CASSESSGNTIYF.

This rearrangement joins TRBV6-2 or TRBV6-3 to TRBJ1-1, with a weak D call TRBD1 (6 bases). Germline CDR1 is MNHEY and CDR2 is SVGEGT. V was clipped by 5 bases and J by 4 bases, with 14 bases between them. This CDR3 comprises 14 residues. The CDR3 reads CASSQTGIRTEAFF. CDR3 sequence (DNA): TGTGCCAGCAGTCAGACAGGTATTCGCACTGAAGCTTTCTTT.

The V gene is TRBV30, the J gene TRBJ1-3; D gene unclear. V lost 3 bases to trimming and J lost 1 base, with 7 bases between them. Germline V gene data show CDR1 as GTSNPN and CDR2 as SVGIG (reference sequence). The CDR3 loop spans 13 amino acids. Here the CDR3 reads CAWSYTSGNTIYF. The CDR3 region has the DNA TGTGCCTGGAGCTATACGTCTGGAAACACCATATATTTT.

This clone was detected once. The chain employs TRBV29-1 and TRBJ2-5; the match to TRBD2 covers 12 bases. Germline-derived CDR1 and CDR2 are SQVTM and ANQGSEA. V shed 7 bases and J 4 bases; nucleotides not matched to a gene: 7. The CDR3 covers 14 residues. The CDR3 nucleotides read TGCAGCGCTAATCTAGCGGGGGGGAGAGAGACCCAGTACTTC. This encodes CSANLAGGRETQYF.

V and J are TRBV6-5 and TRBJ1-1; 9 nucleotides line up with TRBD1. V shed 6 bases, J shed 1 base, and the junction held 6 bases outside the gene matches. CDR3 length: 15 residues. Germline CDR1 and CDR2: MNHEY and SVGAGI. CDR3 protein: CASRPGTGTNTEAFF. The DNA for the CDR3 is TGTGCCAGCAGACCCGGGACAGGGACGAACACTGAAGCTTTCTTT.

J is TRBJ2-2 and V is TRBV11-3; 11 nucleotides align to TRBD2. The CDR3 spans 20 residues. After removal of 5 bases from V and 2 bases from J, the junction contained 16 bases not matched to a gene. CDR1 and CDR2 (germline): SGHNT, YENEEA. The CDR3 spells CASSPNLAGGRLKNTGELFF. The DNA of the CDR3 is TGTGCCAGCAGCCCGAACTTAGCGGGGGGGCGCCTAAAAAACACCGGGGAGCTGTTTTTT.

The chain combines TRBV29-1 with TRBJ1-1; 7 nucleotides line up with TRBD1. CDR3 length: 15 amino acids. Germline assignment: CDR1 SQVTM and CDR2 ANQGSEA. V was pared by 7 bases and J by 0 bases, with 11 bases of the junction left unmatched. As DNA, the CDR3 is TGCAGCGCTTTCCCTGGGGGACAGATGAACACTGAAGCTTTCTTT. Its translation is CSAFPGGQMNTEAFF.

This clone was observed a handful of times. This chain links TRBV3-1 (or the pseudogene TRBV3-2) with TRBJ1-4, with D perhaps matching TRBD1 (6 bases). CDR3 length: 15 residues. Trimming removed 4 bases at V and 5 bases at J, with 14 bases between. Germline values: CDR1 LGHDT, CDR2 YNNKEL (reference sequence). The CDR3 reads CASSRAGAENEKLFF. CDR3 bases: TGTGCCAGCAGCCGAGCAGGGGCGGAGAATGAAAAACTGTTTTTT.

The CDR3 loop reads CASSPPGLATDTQYF. Written as DNA, the CDR3 is TGTGCCAGCAGCCCCCCGGGACTAGCCACAGATACGCAGTATTTT. The V call is TRBV11-2, the J call TRBJ2-3; 9 bases agree with TRBD2. Trimming removed 5 bases from V and 2 bases from J; junction bases left unmatched: 5. Germline loops: CDR1 SGHAT, CDR2 FQNNGV. The length of the CDR3 is 15 residues.